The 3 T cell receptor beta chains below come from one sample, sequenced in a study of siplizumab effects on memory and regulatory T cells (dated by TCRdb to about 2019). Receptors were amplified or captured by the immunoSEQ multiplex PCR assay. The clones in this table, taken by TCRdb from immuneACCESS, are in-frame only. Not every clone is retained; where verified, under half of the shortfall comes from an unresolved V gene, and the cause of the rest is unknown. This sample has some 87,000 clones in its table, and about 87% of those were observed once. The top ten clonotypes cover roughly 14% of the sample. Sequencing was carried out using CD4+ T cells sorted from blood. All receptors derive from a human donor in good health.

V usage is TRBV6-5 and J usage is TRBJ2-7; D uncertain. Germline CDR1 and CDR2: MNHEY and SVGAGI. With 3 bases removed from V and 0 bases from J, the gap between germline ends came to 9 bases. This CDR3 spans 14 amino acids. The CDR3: CASSYNRRSYEQYF. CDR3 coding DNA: TGTGCCAGCAGTTATAACCGACGCTCCTACGAGCAGTACTTC.

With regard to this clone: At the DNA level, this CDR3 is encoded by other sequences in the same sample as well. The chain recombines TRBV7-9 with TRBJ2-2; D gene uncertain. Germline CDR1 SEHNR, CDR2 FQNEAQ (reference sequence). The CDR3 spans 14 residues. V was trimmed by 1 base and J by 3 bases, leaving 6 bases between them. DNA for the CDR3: TGTGCCAGCAGCTTAGACGGCTACACCGGGGAGCTGTTTTTT. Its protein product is CASSLDGYTGELFF.

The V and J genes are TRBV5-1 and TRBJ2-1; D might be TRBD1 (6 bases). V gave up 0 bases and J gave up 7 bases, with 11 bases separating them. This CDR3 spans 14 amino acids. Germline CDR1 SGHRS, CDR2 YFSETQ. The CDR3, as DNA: TGCGCCAGCAGCTTGGGGGGAACAGGGAATGAGCAGTTCTTC. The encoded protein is CASSLGGTGNEQFF.